The rows below give T cell receptor beta chains drawn from one sample of a study of blood T cell repertoires in COVID-19. This table comes from immunoSEQ multiplex PCR, and its TCRdb copy is limited to in-frame clones, with some not included. The table includes a few hundred thousand clones, under 95% detected once. The sequencing input was PBMCs or T cells enriched from blood (not recorded which). These receptors all stem from a woman aged 25 to 39 who had recovered from COVID-19. Both conserved end residues are part of each CDR3. The order of the fields is V gene, clone size, J gene, D gene, CDR3 protein, CDR3 DNA. The D gene is left open where the match is weak. Clone sizes are given selectively: once, few, many, or a class where the clone is expanded.

TRBV21-1	.	TRBJ2-3	.	CASSPLRLAGVPSTDTQYF	TGTGCCAGCAGCCCCTTGCGACTAGCGGGGGTCCCTAGCACAGATACGCAGTATTTT
TRBV6-5	.	TRBJ1-1	.	CASIRGGGYTEAFF	TGTGCCAGCATACGAGGGGGAGGGTACACTGAAGCTTTCTTT
TRBV19	once	TRBJ1-5	.	CASTMWDINQPQHF	TGTGCCAGTACCATGTGGGACATCAATCAGCCCCAGCATTTT
TRBV5-4	.	TRBJ1-1	.	CASSRGGLNTEAFF	TGTGCCAGCTCCAGGGGAGGGCTAAACACTGAAGCTTTCTTT
TRBV2	.	TRBJ2-3	TRBD1	CASSLRQGYTDTQYF	TGTGCCAGCAGTCTTAGACAGGGCTACACAGATACGCAGTATTTT
TRBV21-1	.	TRBJ2-7	.	CASSVPPDRKYEQYF	TGTGCCAGCAGCGTACCCCCAGACAGGAAGTACGAGCAGTACTTC
TRBV28	.	TRBJ2-3	.	CASSSPGTDTQYF	TGTGCCAGCAGTTCCCCCGGGACAGATACGCAGTATTTT
TRBV7-2	.	TRBJ1-2	.	CASSLSGGARGYTF	TGTGCCAGCAGCTTATCGGGGGGCGCTCGCGGCTACACCTTC
TRBV9	.	TRBJ1-1	TRBD1	CASSVAGQSDTEAFF	TGTGCCAGCAGCGTAGCGGGACAGTCTGACACTGAAGCTTTCTTT
TRBV14	once	TRBJ2-7	TRBD1	CASSQDKGQGYEQYF	TGTGCCAGCAGCCAAGATAAAGGACAGGGCTACGAGCAGTACTTC
TRBV19	.	TRBJ2-1	.	CASSPKQYNEQFF	TGTGCCAGTAGTCCCAAACAATACAATGAGCAGTTCTTC
TRBV28	.	TRBJ1-1	.	CASSPSQNTEAFF	TGTGCCAGCAGTCCGAGCCAAAACACTGAAGCTTTCTTT
TRBV11-1	.	TRBJ2-7	.	CASSSGLVPYEQYF	TGTGCCAGCAGCTCGGGACTTGTCCCCTACGAGCAGTACTTC
TRBV7-2	.	TRBJ2-3	.	CASQDDPLGDTQYF	TGTGCCAGCCAAGACGACCCCCTCGGGGATACGCAGTATTTT
TRBV4-3	.	TRBJ2-2	TRBD1	CASSQDTGTGFGTGELFF	TGCGCCAGCAGCCAAGACACCGGGACAGGGTTTGGCACCGGGGAGCTGTTTTTT
TRBV28	.	TRBJ2-7	.	CASRWTVSSYEQYF	TGTGCCAGCAGATGGACTGTGAGCTCCTACGAGCAGTACTTC
TRBV23-1	.	TRBJ2-1	.	CATESPSNEQFF	TGCGCCACCGAGAGCCCCTCGAATGAGCAGTTCTTC
TRBV7-6	.	TRBJ2-3	TRBD2	CVSGSGDTQYF	TGCGTTAGCGGGAGCGGAGATACGCAGTATTTT
TRBV11-2	.	TRBJ2-7	TRBD2	CASSLGGSRYEQYF	TGTGCCAGCAGCTTGGGGGGGTCACGGTACGAGCAGTACTTC
TRBV2	.	TRBJ1-3	TRBD1	CASSGMTGSTGNTIYF	TGTGCCAGCAGTGGTATGACAGGGTCCACTGGAAACACCATATATTTT
TRBV6-2/TRBV6-3	.	TRBJ2-1	TRBD2	CASSYRGLAGGPVYNEQFF	TGTGCCAGCAGTTATAGGGGACTAGCGGGAGGGCCGGTCTACAATGAGCAGTTCTTC
TRBV28	.	TRBJ2-1	TRBD2	CASRPLGLAGYNEQFF	TGTGCCAGCAGACCGCTTGGACTAGCGGGTTACAATGAGCAGTTCTTC
TRBV27	.	TRBJ1-2	.	CASSFQGPAYGYTF	TGTGCCAGCAGTTTTCAGGGTCCAGCCTATGGCTACACCTTC
TRBV7-2	.	TRBJ2-3	.	CASSLTRPSYTDTQYF	TGTGCCAGCAGCTTGACCAGGCCTTCTTACACAGATACGCAGTATTTT
TRBV9	once	TRBJ2-2	.	CASSVTSFPGELFF	TGTGCCAGCAGCGTTACTAGTTTCCCCGGGGAGCTGTTTTTT
TRBV6-4	.	TRBJ2-4	TRBD1	CASRGDGGQGNVRSKNIQYF	TGTGCCAGCAGGGGGGATGGGGGACAGGGCAATGTTCGGTCCAAAAACATTCAGTACTTC
TRBV28	once	TRBJ1-3	.	CASQDSSGNTIYF	TGTGCCAGCCAGGACAGCTCTGGAAACACCATATATTTT
TRBV7-2	.	TRBJ1-3	.	CASSLAGAGNTIYF	TGTGCCAGCAGCTTGGCAGGGGCAGGAAACACCATATATTTT